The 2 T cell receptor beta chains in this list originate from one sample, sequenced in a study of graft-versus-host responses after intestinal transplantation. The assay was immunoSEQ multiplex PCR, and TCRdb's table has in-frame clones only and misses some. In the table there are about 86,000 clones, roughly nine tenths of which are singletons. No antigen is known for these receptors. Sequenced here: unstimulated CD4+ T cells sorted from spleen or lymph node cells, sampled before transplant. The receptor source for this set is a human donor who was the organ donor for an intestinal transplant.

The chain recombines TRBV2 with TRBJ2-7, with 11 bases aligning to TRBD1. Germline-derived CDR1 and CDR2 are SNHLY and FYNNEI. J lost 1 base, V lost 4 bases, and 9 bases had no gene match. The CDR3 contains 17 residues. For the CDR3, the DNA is TGTGCCAGCAGTGGGACAGGGGGCGTTATTGGGTCCTACGAGCAGTACTTC. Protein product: CASSGTGGVIGSYEQYF.

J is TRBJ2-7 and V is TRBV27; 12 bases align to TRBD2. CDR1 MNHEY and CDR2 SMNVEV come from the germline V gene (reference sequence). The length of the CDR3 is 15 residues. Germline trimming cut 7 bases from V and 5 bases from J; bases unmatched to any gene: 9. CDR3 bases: TGTGCCAGCACCCAACTAGCGGGGGGCCCCAACGAGCAGTACTTC. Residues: CASTQLAGGPNEQYF.